The 21 T cell receptor delta chains in this list originate from one sample, sequenced in a study of Vδ1+ human thymocytes. The study's findings and limits: Highly polyclonal TRG and TRD repertoires with Gaussian CDR3 length distributions appeared in thymus.

Their cognate antigens are unknown. The template was reverse-transcribed extracted RNA. Pooled V-gene forward primers with one constant-region reverse primer generated the CDR3 amplicons by multiplex PCR. TCRdb re-identified clones in the multiplex PCR reads via CATT. The repertoire holds about 75,000 delta-chain clones, approximately 30% seen once, with about 0.26% in the top ten. The sequenced material came from Vdelta1+ gamma-delta thymocytes from the thymus. Subset in this sample: FACS-sorted CD3+ TCRalphabeta- TCRVdelta1+ TCRVdelta2- thymocytes. All receptors come from a boy under two years old who had congenital heart surgery.

The chain carries TRDV1 and TRDJ1; 11 nucleotides line up with TRDD3. Germline values: CDR1 TSWWSYY, CDR2 QGS. V trimming: 0 bases; J trimming: 3 bases; junction bases outside the gene matches: 21. This CDR3 has 22 residues. The CDR3 coding sequence is TGTGCTCTTGGGGAACTAGTCCACGCTCCCCGTTACTGGGGGATAGTCCCCGATAAACTCATCTTT. Protein product: CALGELVHAPRYWGIVPDKLIF.

The rearrangement uses TRDV1 and TRDJ1, with 13 bases aligning to TRDD3. The CDR3 has 28 amino acids. Germline V CDR1 and CDR2: TSWWSYY, QGS. The junction had 35 bases not matched to a gene; V was cut back by 1 base and J by 0 bases. CDR3 nucleotide sequence: TGTGCTCTTGGGGAACCCATTTTCCCACAACCGCACTGGGGGATACGAGGTCGCCCTCAGTCGTACACCGATAAACTCATCTTT. It encodes CALGEPIFPQPHWGIRGRPQSYTDKLIF.

The genes are TRDV1 and TRDJ1; D is uncertain. The ends were cut back, 0 bases at V and 0 bases at J, with 8 bases in the middle. Germline V gene lookup returns CDR1 TSWWSYY and CDR2 QGS. The length of the CDR3 is 15 residues. CDR3 bases: TGTGCTCTTGGGGAACTAGAGGTGAACACCGATAAACTCATCTTT. It encodes CALGELEVNTDKLIF.

In this sample, this clone turned up a few times. The chain carries TRDV1 and TRDJ1, with 9 bases lining up with TRDD2. V trimming: 3 bases; J trimming: 10 bases; junction bases outside the gene matches: 18. Germline CDR1 TSWWSYY, CDR2 QGS. CDR3 length equals 17 residues. The CDR3 DNA sequence: TGTGCTCTTGGGGAGGAACCTTCCTACCAGTACTGGGGCTCACTCATCTTT. Amino acid sequence: CALGEEPSYQYWGSLIF.

Comment on this clone: Distinct nucleotide sequences in the sample also encode this CDR3. This chain connects TRDV2 to TRDJ3, with 9 bases aligning to TRDD3. CDR1 GEAIGNYY and CDR2 EKD come from the germline V gene. CDR3 length equals 15 residues. V shed 3 bases and J 10 bases; nucleotides not matched to a gene: 6. CDR3 residues: CACDGTGGTTRQMFF. The CDR3 DNA is TGTGCCTGTGACGGTACTGGGGGAACAACCCGACAGATGTTTTTC.

This clone appeared a few times. The chain links TRDV1 to TRDJ1, with D possibly TRDD3 on 5 matching bases. The CDR3 contains 17 residues. Trimming removed 2 bases at V and 0 bases at J, with 16 bases between. The germline V gene encodes CDR1 TSWWSYY and CDR2 QGS. CDR3 sequence (DNA): TGTGCTCTTGGGGAAATCCGCACTGGCGAAAACACCGATAAACTCATCTTT. Its protein product is CALGEIRTGENTDKLIF.

In the case of this clone: Other DNA variants within this sample encode the same CDR3. The chain employs TRDV1 and TRDJ1, with D perhaps given as TRDD2 or TRDD3 (5 bases each). Germline V gives CDR1 TSWWSYY, CDR2 QGS. The CDR3 sequence is 17 residues long. Trimming pared 3 bases from V and 4 bases from J, leaving 21 bases between. The CDR3 reads CALGDIPRDLGGDKLIF. CDR3 DNA: TGTGCTCTTGGGGATATTCCTCGTGACCTGGGAGGCGATAAACTCATCTTT.

This chain links TRDV1 with TRDJ1; 9 nucleotides match TRDD3. This CDR3 is built from 18 residues. Germline lookup yields CDR1 TSWWSYY and CDR2 QGS. Trimming took 5 bases from V and 3 from J; bases not matched to a gene: 16. The CDR3 DNA reads TGTGCTCTTGGGCCTTGCGGAGGGGGGATACCTACCGCCGATAAACTCATCTTT. It yields the protein CALGPCGGGIPTADKLIF.

This chain links TRDV1 with TRDJ1; D may match TRDD2 or TRDD3 (6 bases each). The germline V gene encodes CDR1 TSWWSYY and CDR2 QGS. This CDR3 spans 21 amino acids. The germline V and J ends were trimmed by 3 bases and 0 bases, with 29 bases remaining between them. For the CDR3, the DNA is TGTGCTCTTGGGGAGACAGGCCTTCCCCCATGGGGATTCCAGTACACCGATAAACTCATCTTT. Its protein product is CALGETGLPPWGFQYTDKLIF.

This clone was counted a few times. The rearrangement uses TRDV1 and TRDJ1, with D possibly being TRDD2 (6 bases). The CDR3 extends over 23 amino acids. Germline-derived CDR1 and CDR2 are TSWWSYY and QGS. V lost 0 bases, J lost 0 bases, and 32 bases lay in between. CDR3 in DNA: TGTGCTCTTGGGGAACTTCGCCTTCCGAGCTTTCTGGGACACGAATTGTACACCGATAAACTCATCTTT. It codes for CALGELRLPSFLGHELYTDKLIF.

The V and J genes are TRDV1 and TRDJ1; 7 bases agree with TRDD2. CDR1 TSWWSYY and CDR2 QGS come from the germline V gene. The length of the CDR3 is 22 residues. J was trimmed by 0 bases and V by 0 bases; bases with no gene match: 22. The CDR3 DNA is TGTGCTCTTGGGGAACTTTTCCTACTAAGCGGGGGTTATCGGCCGTACACCGATAAACTCATCTTT. Its protein is CALGELFLLSGGYRPYTDKLIF.

The table lists this clone with a few counts. The chain employs TRDV1 and TRDJ1; perhaps D is TRDD2 or TRDD3 (5 bases each). This CDR3 comprises 14 residues. Looked up from germline, CDR1 is TSWWSYY and CDR2 is QGS. The germline V and J ends were trimmed by 2 bases and 11 bases, with 18 bases remaining between them. The CDR3 region has the DNA TGTGCTCTTGGGGAAAGACGGATAGCTCCTAGGCTCATCTTT. Translation: CALGERRIAPRLIF.

V is TRDV1 and J is TRDJ1; the D gene is possibly TRDD2 (6 bases). This CDR3 spans 21 amino acids. The V end lost 0 bases, the J end lost 8 bases, and 34 bases lay between the germline ends. CDR1 TSWWSYY and CDR2 QGS come from the germline V gene. The CDR3 protein is CALGELLAFPQGRGDGGKLIF. CDR3 sequence (DNA): TGTGCTCTTGGGGAACTCTTGGCCTTCCCCCAGGGGAGAGGGGACGGAGGGAAACTCATCTTT.

As regards this clone: One end of the junction is discordant with germline, which a read error may explain. The chain joins TRDV1 to TRDJ1; the D gene is possibly TRDD3 (6 bases). Germline CDR1 reads TSWWSYY; CDR2 reads QGS. This CDR3 has 16 amino acids. Here the CDR3 DNA reads TGTGCTCCTGGGGAACTCTCATCGTTCAGCGCCGATAAACTCATCTTT. Translating gives CAPGELSSFSADKLIF.

Details on this clone: Germline is not matched at one junction end, which may reflect a read error. The gene calls are TRDV1 and TRDJ1, with 9 positions matching TRDD3. The germline gives CDR1 TSWWSYY, CDR2 QGS. The CDR3 is made up of 21 amino acids. The CDR3, as DNA: TGTGCTCTTGGGGAACTAGATACGAACTGTACTGGGGGACCGTACACCGACAAACTCATCTTT. It translates to CALGELDTNCTGGPYTDKLIF.

The V call is TRDV1, the J call TRDJ1; 7 bases map to TRDD3. V shed 3 bases, J shed 7 bases, and the junction held 17 bases outside the gene matches. The V gene's germline CDR1 is TSWWSYY and CDR2 QGS. The CDR3 contains 17 residues. DNA for the CDR3: TGTGCTCTTGGGGACGATTCCGTACTGGGGCTAAACAGTAAACTCATCTTT. Protein sequence: CALGDDSVLGLNSKLIF.

This clone has just a few counts. V and J are TRDV2 and TRDJ1, with TRDD3 matching over 12 bases. The J segment lost 2 bases and the V segment lost 7 bases, leaving 7 bases of the junction unmatched. Per germline, CDR1 GEAIGNYY and CDR2 EKD. The CDR3 loop spans 15 amino acids. The CDR3 DNA reads TGTGCCTGGCGGTACTGGGGGATACTAACCGATAAACTCATCTTT. Its protein is CAWRYWGILTDKLIF.

There are a few counts of this clone. This chain links TRDV1 with TRDJ1; 11 bases are a match to TRDD3. The CDR3 spans 22 residues. J gave up 0 bases and V 2 bases, and 20 bases lay outside the gene matches. The germline V gene has CDR1 TSWWSYY and CDR2 QGS. This CDR3 is CALGEAQYPLYWGIRYTDKLIF. The DNA of the CDR3 is TGTGCTCTTGGGGAAGCCCAGTACCCTCTTTACTGGGGGATAAGGTACACCGATAAACTCATCTTT.

This clone came up a few times. The chain is built from TRDV1 and TRDJ1, with 7 nucleotides matching TRDD3. CDR3 length equals 19 residues. Germline assignment: CDR1 TSWWSYY and CDR2 QGS. Trimming cost V 5 bases and J 0 bases; bases outside gene matches: 18. CDR3 coding DNA: TGTGCTCTTGGGACCACCCCCCTAAAATCCGGGGGATACACCGATAAACTCATCTTT. This codes for CALGTTPLKSGGYTDKLIF.

The chain recombines TRDV2 with TRDJ2; 9 nucleotides align to TRDD3. Germline values: CDR1 GEAIGNYY, CDR2 EKD. V gave up 4 bases and J gave up 14 bases; unmatched junction bases: 4. CDR3 length: 11 residues. The DNA of the CDR3 is TGTGCCTGTGATGACTGGGGGACTCTCTTCTTT. This gives the protein CACDDWGTLFF.

The chain couples TRDV1 to TRDJ2, with TRDD3 matching 8 bases. Trimming at V came to 0 bases and at J to 1 base, leaving 16 bases not matched to a gene. The CDR3 is 21 amino acids. Per germline, CDR1 TSWWSYY and CDR2 QGS. CDR3 DNA: TGTGCTCTTGGGGAACTCTCACCTAGCGCTGGGGGAGCGCTTTTGACAGCACAACTCTTCTTT. Translated: CALGELSPSAGGALLTAQLFF.